Listed below are T cell receptor beta chains from one sample, sequenced in a study of blood T cell repertoires in COVID-19. Repertoires were generated with immunoSEQ multiplex PCR, while TCRdb's copy carries only in-frame clones and drops some. Seen here are some 100,000 clones, approximately 87% observed once, and the top ten hold 7.9%. Sequenced: peripheral blood. Every receptor here comes from a man between 70 and 80 years old who had recovered from COVID-19. CDR3s include the opening cysteine and the closing phenylalanine or tryptophan. The D gene is left open where the match is weak. Only part of the rows carry a size: once, few, many, or a class if the clone is expanded.

D	size	V	J	length	CDR3	DNA
.	.	TRBV5-1	TRBJ2-1	15	CASSLIGSRSNEQFF	TGCGCCAGCAGCTTAATAGGGAGCAGGTCCAATGAGCAGTTCTTC
TRBD2	once	TRBV10-2	TRBJ2-3	15	CASLHLAGGKDTQYF	TGCGCCAGCCTACACCTAGCGGGGGGGAAAGATACGCAGTATTTT
.	.	TRBV28	TRBJ1-1	14	CASSLVRRHTEAFF	TGTGCCAGCAGTTTAGTTCGGCGGCACACTGAAGCTTTCTTT
.	.	TRBV21-1	TRBJ2-1	15	CARLGGTGGVVEQFF	TGTGCCAGGCTAGGAGGGACAGGGGGGGTGGTTGAGCAGTTCTTC
TRBD2	.	TRBV7-2	TRBJ2-2	17	CASSLVSGGSGTGELFF	TGTGCCAGCAGCTTAGTATCGGGCGGGAGCGGGACCGGGGAGCTGTTTTTT
.	.	TRBV5-8	TRBJ1-4	14	CASSLDRANEKLFF	TGTGCCAGCAGCTTGGACAGGGCTAATGAAAAACTGTTTTTT
.	.	TRBV18	TRBJ1-1	15	CASSPDRSMNTEAFF	TGTGCCAGCTCACCGGACAGAAGCATGAACACTGAAGCTTTCTTT
.	.	TRBV28	TRBJ1-5	14	CASSLGLKNQPQHF	TGTGCCAGCAGTTTAGGCCTTAAAAATCAGCCCCAGCATTTT
.	.	TRBV2	TRBJ1-2	14	CASSGEGLLLGYTF	TGTGCCAGCAGTGGGGAGGGTTTACTTCTGGGCTACACCTTC
.	.	TRBV6-2/TRBV6-3	TRBJ2-1	14	CASSYFSSYNEQFF	TGTGCCAGCAGTTACTTCTCTAGTTACAATGAGCAGTTCTTC
TRBD1	.	TRBV5-6	TRBJ1-2	13	CASSRTGLGGYTF	TGTGCCAGCAGTCGGACAGGACTTGGAGGCTACACCTTC
.	.	TRBV5-4	TRBJ1-1	15	CASSFPRSLNTEAFF	TGTGCCAGCAGCTTCCCCAGGTCCTTGAACACTGAAGCTTTCTTT
TRBD1	.	TRBV6-5	TRBJ2-7	14	CASSPRDSSYEQYF	TGTGCCAGCAGTCCCCGGGACAGCTCCTACGAGCAGTACTTC
.	.	TRBV6-6	TRBJ1-2	16	CASSQGKWTQLYGYTF	TGTGCCAGCAGTCAGGGGAAATGGACACAACTTTATGGCTACACCTTC
.	.	TRBV30	TRBJ1-4	15	CAWSEGGYEGEKLFF	TGTGCCTGGAGTGAGGGAGGGTATGAAGGTGAAAAACTGTTTTTT
.	.	TRBV15	TRBJ1-6	15	CATSRASVEHPPLHF	TGTGCCACCAGCAGAGCATCTGTGGAGCACCCACCCCTCCACTTT
.	.	TRBV19	TRBJ2-6	15	CASSITGTGANVLTF	TGTGCCAGTAGTATTACAGGAACTGGGGCCAACGTCCTGACTTTC
TRBD1	.	TRBV24-1	TRBJ1-2	15	CATSDQRTGPYGYTF	TGTGCCACCAGTGACCAGAGGACAGGCCCCTATGGCTACACCTTC
TRBD1	.	TRBV6-4	TRBJ2-1	15	CASSDRQGSYNEQFF	TGTGCCAGCAGTGACCGACAGGGCTCCTACAATGAGCAGTTCTTC
.	.	TRBV7-8	TRBJ2-7	14	CASSLADTAYEQYF	TGTGCCAGCAGCTTAGCGGACACCGCCTACGAGCAGTACTTC
TRBD1	.	TRBV29-1	TRBJ2-7	11	CSVSGGYEQYF	TGCAGCGTTTCAGGGGGCTACGAGCAGTACTTC
.	.	TRBV7-9	TRBJ1-5	13	CASSLQGQQPQHF	TGTGCCAGCAGTTTACAGGGACAACAGCCCCAGCATTTT
.	.	TRBV19	TRBJ2-1	15	CASRFETDIYNEQFF	TGTGCCAGTAGGTTCGAGACGGACATCTACAATGAGCAGTTCTTC
TRBD1	.	TRBV5-1	TRBJ2-7	14	CASSFLDRAYEQYF	TGCGCCAGCAGCTTTTTGGACAGGGCTTACGAGCAGTACTTC
.	.	TRBV9	TRBJ1-1	14	CASSREPMNTEAFF	TGTGCCAGCAGCCGAGAGCCGATGAACACTGAAGCTTTCTTT
.	.	TRBV28	TRBJ1-1	13	CAINPGETAEAFF	TGTGCCATCAACCCAGGGGAGACTGCTGAAGCTTTCTTT
.	once	TRBV15	TRBJ2-3	14	CATSSLSNTDTQYF	TGTGCCACCAGCAGTCTAAGTAACACAGATACGCAGTATTTT
.	few	TRBV27	TRBJ1-5	14	CASSLQGFDQPQHF	TGTGCCAGCAGCTTACAGGGTTTCGATCAGCCCCAGCATTTT
.	once	TRBV24-1	TRBJ2-7	13	CATSDQGLYEQYF	TGTGCCACCAGTGATCAGGGACTCTACGAGCAGTACTTC
.	.	TRBV18	TRBJ2-5	14	CASSPAVQGETQYF	TGTGCCAGCTCACCAGCGGTTCAGGGAGAGACCCAGTACTTC
.	few	TRBV11-2	TRBJ2-1	16	CASTKIQDLSYNEQFF	TGTGCCAGCACCAAAATACAGGACCTATCCTACAATGAGCAGTTCTTC
.	.	TRBV6-5	TRBJ2-1	15	CASRTGGGFYNEQFF	TGTGCCAGCAGGACCGGTGGGGGGTTTTACAATGAGCAGTTCTTC
TRBD1	.	TRBV7-9	TRBJ1-2	13	CASSRQGARGYTF	TGTGCCAGCAGCCGACAGGGGGCCCGGGGCTACACCTTC
.	.	TRBV5-1	TRBJ1-1	11	CASKEATEAFF	TGCGCCAGCAAGGAGGCTACAGAAGCTTTCTTT
.	.	TRBV4-3	TRBJ1-1	12	CASSPKNTEAFF	TGCGCCAGCAGCCCTAAGAACACTGAAGCTTTCTTT
.	once	TRBV20-1	TRBJ1-1	13	CSASRAAGEEAFF	TGCAGTGCTAGTCGTGCAGCCGGAGAGGAAGCTTTCTTT
TRBD2	once	TRBV29-1	TRBJ2-7	14	CSVERERGSYEQYF	TGCAGCGTTGAGCGGGAGAGGGGCTCCTACGAGCAGTACTTC
.	.	TRBV24-1	TRBJ2-1	16	CATSAFSSYGNNEQFF	TGTGCCACCAGCGCTTTCTCTAGTTATGGCAACAATGAGCAGTTCTTC
.	.	TRBV12-3/TRBV12-4	TRBJ2-7	12	CASSPGTIEQYF	TGTGCCAGCAGCCCCGGGACAATAGAGCAGTACTTC
TRBD1	.	TRBV20-1	TRBJ2-1	14	CSAIDRGIYNEQFF	TGCAGTGCTATTGACAGGGGGATCTACAATGAGCAGTTCTTC
.	few	TRBV2	TRBJ1-4	12	CASSEQLGELFF	TGTGCCAGCAGTGAACAACTCGGGGAACTGTTTTTT
TRBD2	.	TRBV20-1	TRBJ2-1	17	CSASSPLSGKGYNEQFF	TGCAGTGCTAGTAGTCCCCTTAGCGGGAAGGGGTACAATGAGCAGTTCTTC
.	.	TRBV14	TRBJ2-7	14	CASSPGLTSYEQYF	TGTGCCAGCAGCCCAGGACTCACATCCTACGAGCAGTACTTC
.	.	TRBV5-1	TRBJ1-1	13	CASSRAMNTEAFF	TGCGCCAGCAGCCGAGCCATGAACACTGAAGCTTTCTTT
.	.	TRBV5-4	TRBJ1-1	14	CASSLRGGNTEAFF	TGTGCCAGCAGCTTGCGAGGTGGTAACACTGAAGCTTTCTTT
.	once	TRBV28	TRBJ2-2	15	CASSLGQGSPGELFF	TGTGCCAGCAGTCTCGGGCAGGGGAGCCCCGGGGAGCTGTTTTTT
.	.	TRBV7-6	TRBJ2-5	12	CASSPRQETQYF	TGTGCCAGCAGCCCTCGGCAAGAGACCCAGTACTTC
.	.	TRBV7-6	TRBJ2-7	15	CASSLRVPLYYEQYF	TGTGCCAGCAGCCTGAGGGTTCCCCTCTACTACGAGCAGTACTTC
.	.	TRBV9	TRBJ1-6	16	CASSVDPTGMNSPLHF	TGTGCCAGCAGCGTAGATCCCACAGGAATGAATTCACCCCTCCACTTT
TRBD1	.	TRBV29-1	TRBJ2-7	13	CSAGGQGANEQYF	TGCAGCGCTGGAGGACAGGGGGCCAACGAGCAGTACTTC
TRBD1	.	TRBV28	TRBJ2-1	13	CALQGQGMNEQFF	TGTGCCCTGCAAGGACAGGGCATGAATGAGCAGTTCTTC
.	.	TRBV6-5	TRBJ1-4	15	CASSYVGATNEKLFF	TGTGCCAGCAGTTACGTGGGGGCCACTAATGAAAAACTGTTTTTT
.	.	TRBV21-1	TRBJ2-1	16	CASNMVGGGGTNEQFF	TGTGCCAGCAATATGGTAGGAGGCGGGGGTACAAATGAGCAGTTCTTC
.	.	TRBV28	TRBJ1-3	14	CASRNQVSGNTIYF	TGTGCCAGCAGAAACCAGGTGTCCGGAAACACCATATATTTT
TRBD1	.	TRBV28	TRBJ1-5	13	CAGNRGGNQPQHF	TGTGCCGGAAACAGGGGTGGCAATCAGCCCCAGCATTTT
.	.	TRBV18	TRBJ1-1	13	CASSTDLRTEAFF	TGTGCCAGCTCGACAGACTTGCGGACTGAAGCTTTCTTT
.	.	TRBV15	TRBJ2-7	15	CATSSSRSPAYEQYF	TGTGCCACCAGCTCATCCCGTAGCCCAGCCTACGAGCAGTACTTC